The 26 T cell receptor beta chains presented below share a single source sample, sequenced in a study of blood T cells in healthy people across ages. Then a second PCR, running about 6 to 12 cycles, was carried out with a sample-barcoded 5' primer and a J-beta primer mix. TCRdb re-called the 5' RACE reads through MiXCR, storing one row per CDR3 protein. The sample lists about 780,000 distinct CDR3 sequences; more than 25% were seen once. The same specimen was also included in a second study, on T cells of mothers and their children.

Sequenced input: blood. The receptors originated from a boy between 5 and 17 years old in good health.

There are a few counts of this clonotype. The V call is TRBV20-1, the J call TRBJ2-5; 8 positions agree with TRBD1. The tail of the sequence fits TRBJ2-7 better, so the J call may be wrong. Per the germline V gene, CDR1 is DFQATT and CDR2 is SNEGSKA (reference sequence). CDR3 length equals 15 residues. Written as DNA, the CDR3 is TGCAGTGCTAGAGATGGGGGACAGGACGCCTACGAGCAGTACTTC. Protein product: CSARDGGQDAYEQYF.

In its sample, this clonotype was seen a few times. This sequence joins TRBV12-3 or TRBV12-4 and TRBJ2-3, with D unresolved. Trimming removed 2 bases at V and 8 bases at J, with 11 bases between. This CDR3 spans 13 amino acids. The CDR3 is CASSLQNGATQYF. In DNA form, the CDR3 reads TGTGCCAGCAGTTTACAAAATGGCGCTACGCAGTATTTT.

In its sample, this clonotype was seen a few times. The CDR3 loop reads CAWSVLVLGTTGTEAFF. In nucleotides, the CDR3 is TGTGCCTGGAGTGTACTTGTACTTGGGACGACGGGCACTGAAGCTTTCTTT. This chain connects TRBV30 to TRBJ1-1, with TRBD1 as a possible D gene (5 bases). V lost 0 bases and J 4 bases, leaving 21 bases between the germline ends. The germline V gene has CDR1 GTSNPN and CDR2 SVGIG (reference sequence). The CDR3 is made up of 17 amino acids.

The table lists this clonotype with a few counts. The chain links TRBV12-3 or TRBV12-4 to TRBJ2-5; tentative D call: TRBD2 (6 bases). The CDR3 has 14 residues. Trimming stripped 6 bases from V and 1 base from J, with 12 bases between. CDR3 DNA: TGTGCCAGCAGCCGGAGGGCGGTCCAAGAGACCCAGTACTTC. It codes for CASSRRAVQETQYF.

This clonotype showed up just a few times. The chain links TRBV5-1 to TRBJ2-5; no reliable D call. Looked up from germline, CDR1 is SGHRS and CDR2 is YFSETQ. The CDR3 has 16 residues. V lost 4 bases and J lost 4, with 20 bases in between. The CDR3 nucleotides read TGCGCCAGCAGCATATACCAGGCGACCCGGCCAGAGACCCAGTACTTC. Encoded protein: CASSIYQATRPETQYF.

This chain uses TRBV6-5 with TRBJ2-7, with 11 bases fitting TRBD2. CDR1 MNHEY and CDR2 SVGAGI come from the germline V gene. V gave up 2 bases and J gave up 2 bases; unmatched junction bases: 5. The CDR3 is made up of 16 amino acids. CDR3 sequence reads: CASSYQTSGVPYEQYF. The CDR3 DNA follows: TGTGCCAGCAGTTACCAGACTAGCGGGGTCCCCTACGAGCAGTACTTC.

The chain recombines TRBV28 with TRBJ2-2; D gene ambiguous. The germline V and J ends were trimmed by 5 bases and 5 bases, with 9 bases remaining between them. The CDR3 is 13 residues long. The V gene's germline CDR1 is MDHEN and CDR2 SYDVKM. The chain's CDR3 is CASSPQRTGELFF. In DNA form, the CDR3 reads TGTGCCAGCAGTCCTCAGCGAACCGGGGAGCTGTTTTTT.

The gene calls are TRBV20-1 and TRBJ2-1, with 9 bases lining up with TRBD2. Germline values: CDR1 DFQATT, CDR2 SNEGSKA (reference sequence). This CDR3 spans 12 amino acids. V lost 6 bases and J lost 15; bases outside the gene matches: 12. In DNA, the CDR3 is TGCAGTGCAGTAGCGGTAGCGGGAGTTGCGTTCTTC. Translating gives CSAVAVAGVAFF.

The CDR3 nucleotides are TGCAGTGCTGGGACTCGCTCCCGGGAGACCCAGTACTTC. Its translation: CSAGTRSRETQYF. The V call is TRBV20-1, the J call TRBJ2-5, with D tentatively TRBD2 (6 bases). Germline V lookup: CDR1 DFQATT, CDR2 SNEGSKA (reference sequence). This CDR3 contains 13 residues. The germline V and J ends were trimmed by 5 bases and 5 bases, with 15 bases remaining between them.

This clonotype was found a few times. The gene calls are TRBV6-2 or TRBV6-3 and TRBJ2-1; 11 bases line up with TRBD2. Germline CDR1 and CDR2: MNHEY and SVGEGT. The junction had 12 bases not matched to a gene; V was cut back by 2 bases and J by 3 bases. This CDR3 comprises 19 residues. CDR3 sequence reads: CASSYPRRTSGPFYNEQFF. The CDR3 DNA follows: TGTGCCAGCAGTTACCCTCGCCGGACTAGCGGGCCTTTCTACAATGAGCAGTTCTTC.

The V and J genes are TRBV28 and TRBJ1-4; 9 bases match TRBD1. The V gene's germline CDR1 is MDHEN and CDR2 SYDVKM. Germline trimming cut 3 bases from V and 0 bases from J; bases unmatched to any gene: 11. The CDR3 has 19 amino acids. The CDR3 spells CASSFNPRDRVATNEKLFF. In DNA, the CDR3 is TGTGCCAGCAGTTTTAATCCCCGGGACAGGGTTGCAACTAATGAAAAACTGTTTTTT.

The gene calls are TRBV12-3 or TRBV12-4 and TRBJ2-5; D is perhaps TRBD1 (6 bases). This CDR3 has 14 amino acids. Trimming cost V 7 bases and J 4 bases, with 16 bases left between them. The CDR3 nucleotides read TGTGCCAGCATCCCCACGCAGGGGACAGAGACCCAGTACTTC. Encoded protein: CASIPTQGTETQYF.

This chain connects TRBV29-1 to TRBJ2-5; 12 bases map to TRBD2. The CDR3 sequence is 13 residues long. Germline CDR1 and CDR2: SQVTM and ANQGSEA. The junction had 4 bases not matched to a gene; V was cut back by 5 bases and J by 6 bases. CDR3 sequence (DNA): TGCAGCGTTTGGACTAGCGGGGTAAAGACCCAGTACTTC. This gives the protein CSVWTSGVKTQYF.

This sequence joins TRBV28 and TRBJ2-5, with TRBD1 matching 7 bases. The CDR3 runs to 15 residues. The germline V gene encodes CDR1 MDHEN and CDR2 SYDVKM. V was clipped by 8 bases and J by 5 bases; unmatched bases: 14. This CDR3 reads CASLPQQGPQETQYF. CDR3 DNA: TGTGCCAGCCTGCCCCAACAGGGGCCACAGGAGACCCAGTACTTC.

This clonotype occurred a few times. The rearrangement joins TRBV5-1 to TRBJ2-1, with TRBD2 as a possible D gene (5 bases). The DNA end is more similar to TRBJ2-7, so the J call may be wrong. The length of the CDR3 is 18 residues. CDR1 is SGHRS and CDR2 is YFSETQ in the germline V gene. The CDR3 coding sequence is TGCGCCAGCAGCTTTGAGGGCATTGGAGTCATTGAAAACGACGAGCAGTACTTC. Its protein product is CASSFEGIGVIENDEQYF.

The V and J genes are TRBV5-1 and TRBJ2-7, with D possibly TRBD2 on 6 matching bases. The CDR3 has 15 amino acids. V lost 4 bases and J 7 bases, leaving 21 bases between the germline ends. Per germline, CDR1 SGHRS and CDR2 YFSETQ. CDR3 in amino acids: CASSPDPKGLREQYF. CDR3 nucleotides: TGCGCCAGCAGCCCGGATCCGAAGGGACTTCGGGAGCAGTACTTC.

This chain uses TRBV5-8 with TRBJ2-6; D not certain. V was cut by 4 bases and J by 4 bases, with 12 bases left in between. The CDR3 length is 15 residues. Germline V gene sequence: CDR1 SGHTS, CDR2 YDEGEE. CDR3 loop: CASSKATSGANVLTF. CDR3 sequence (DNA): TGTGCCAGCAGCAAGGCAACCTCAGGGGCCAACGTCCTGACTTTC.

The chain is built from TRBV29-1 and TRBJ1-4, with unresolved D. The germline V gene has CDR1 SQVTM and CDR2 ANQGSEA. The CDR3 spans 13 residues. Trimming stripped 2 bases from V and 2 bases from J, with 6 bases between. For the CDR3, the DNA is TGCAGCGTTGAAAGCGGGACTAATGAAAAACTGTTTTTT. Translation gives CSVESGTNEKLFF. The variable domain in full, completed from reference TRBV29-1 and TRBJ1-4, reads SAVISQKPSRDICQRGTSLTIQCQVDSQVTMMFWYRQQPGQSLTLIATANQGSEATYESGFVIDKFPISRPNLTFSTLTVSNMSPEDSSIYLCSVESGTNEKLFFGSGTQLSVL.

Points on this clonotype: A clone one base away is much larger, so this may be a read error. The J gene is TRBJ2-3, the V gene TRBV5-4; D not certain. CDR1 and CDR2 from the germline V gene are SGHNT and YYREEE (reference sequence). The CDR3 is 13 residues long. Trimming left V 2 bases short and J 0 bases short, with 4 bases between. In nucleotides, the CDR3 is TGTGCCAGCAGCTTCTATAGCACAGATACGCAGTATTTT. This encodes CASSFYSTDTQYF. Looking up the rest from reference TRBV5-4 and TRBJ2-3 gives the full variable domain: ETGVTQSPTHLIKTRGQQVTLRCSSQSGHNTVSWYQQALGQGPQFIFQYYREEENGRGNFPPRFSGLQFPNYSSELNVNALELDDSALYLCASSFYSTDTQYFGPGTRLTVL.

CDR3 amino acids: CSATLAGGTYEQYF. In DNA, the CDR3 is TGCAGTGCTACTCTCGCGGGGGGCACCTACGAGCAGTACTTC. The rearrangement uses TRBV20-1 and TRBJ2-5; 8 bases map to TRBD2. The end of the DNA is better explained by TRBJ2-7, so the J call may be wrong. Germline loops: CDR1 DFQATT, CDR2 SNEGSKA (reference sequence). The CDR3 spans 14 residues.

The chain recombines TRBV29-1 with TRBJ2-2, with 9 bases aligning to TRBD1. From germline, CDR1 is SQVTM and CDR2 ANQGSEA. The CDR3 is 12 residues long. The CDR3 spells CTGTGITGELFF. The CDR3 nucleotides are TGCACCGGGACAGGGATAACCGGGGAGCTGTTTTTT.

The chain carries TRBV7-2 and TRBJ1-1; possible D gene TRBD1, 6 bases. Trimming took 5 bases from V and 2 from J, leaving 12 bases between them. The germline CDR1 and CDR2 sequences are SGHTA and FQGNSA. The CDR3 sequence is 14 residues long. DNA for the CDR3: TGTGCCAGCAGCAAATCGACAGGTAACACTGAAGCTTTCTTT. It specifies CASSKSTGNTEAFF.

The chain carries TRBV24-1 and TRBJ2-1; unclear D gene. Trimming removed 9 bases from V and 10 bases from J, with 15 bases in between. The CDR3 runs 12 residues. Germline assignment: CDR1 KGHDR and CDR2 SFDVKD. The CDR3, as DNA: TGTGCCACCGGACGGGTCTCACGGGAGCAGTTCTTC. It is translated as CATGRVSREQFF.

This clonotype came up a few times. The V and J genes are TRBV3-1 and TRBJ2-5, with 7 bases that match TRBD2. J was trimmed by 5 bases and V by 4 bases; bases with no gene match: 7. CDR1 is LGHDT and CDR2 is YNNKEL in the germline V gene (reference sequence). This CDR3 has 14 residues. CDR3 nucleotides: TGTGCCAGCAGCCCTCGAGGACTAGAGGAGACCCAGTACTTC. Its protein product is CASSPRGLEETQYF.

This clonotype has just a few counts. This rearrangement joins TRBV28 to TRBJ2-7; TRBD2 aligns across 7 bases. CDR1 and CDR2 (germline): MDHEN, SYDVKM. The CDR3 runs to 12 residues. V was clipped by 5 bases and J by 7 bases; unmatched bases: 5. The CDR3 region is CASSGGVWEQYF. CDR3 sequence (DNA): TGTGCCAGCAGTGGGGGGGTGTGGGAGCAGTACTTC.

CDR3 sequence: CASSLRGQTNTEAFF. The CDR3 bases are TGCGCCAGCAGCTTACGGGGACAGACGAACACTGAAGCTTTCTTT. The chain joins TRBV5-1 to TRBJ1-1, with TRBD1 matching over 7 bases. Germline trimming cut 2 bases from V and 1 base from J; bases unmatched to any gene: 5. Germline V gene data show CDR1 as SGHRS and CDR2 as YFSETQ. The CDR3 is 15 residues long.